The rows below give T cell receptor beta chains drawn from one sample of a study of cytomegalovirus exposure and HLA in healthy donors. Clones were sequenced by immunoSEQ multiplex PCR, and TCRdb holds only the in-frame ones, with some missing. The table counts about 82,000 clones; approximately 1% lies in the top ten. The sequencing input was PBMCs. Source of these receptors: a woman younger than 45 in good health and CMV-seronegative. Both conserved end residues are part of each CDR3. D genes are given only for firm matches.

>.|TRBJ1-1|TRBV29-1
CSVSNRGFGTEAFF
TGCAGCGTCTCCAATAGGGGTTTCGGCACTGAAGCTTTCTTT
>TRBD1|TRBJ1-3|TRBV6-6
CASSPPPDRGRNTIYF
TGTGCCAGCAGTCCACCCCCTGACAGGGGGCGAAACACCATATATTTT
>.|TRBJ1-2|TRBV29-1
CSVPARSNYGYTF
TGCAGCGTACCCGCGCGGTCAAACTATGGCTACACCTTC
>.|TRBJ2-3|TRBV25-1
CASSAHGSDTQYF
TGTGCCAGCAGTGCCCACGGGTCAGATACGCAGTATTTT
>.|TRBJ1-2|TRBV11-2
CASSATGTLNYGYTF
TGTGCCAGCAGCGCCACCGGGACACTTAACTATGGCTACACCTTC
>.|TRBJ1-3|TRBV5-1
CASSLDNSGNTIYF
TGCGCCAGCAGCTTGGACAACTCTGGAAACACCATATATTTT
>TRBD1|TRBJ2-7|TRBV6-1
CASNRGQGAYEQYF
TGTGCCAGCAATCGGGGACAGGGGGCTTACGAGCAGTACTTC
>TRBD2|TRBJ2-3|TRBV2
CASSELSGGEFTDTQYF
TGTGCCAGCAGTGAATTGAGCGGGGGGGAATTCACAGATACGCAGTATTTT
>.|TRBJ2-5|TRBV7-7
CASSPGMGETQYF
TGTGCCAGCAGCCCAGGGATGGGGGAGACCCAGTACTTC
>.|TRBJ1-2|TRBV5-4
CASSLFGGGGYTF
TGTGCCAGCAGCTTATTTGGGGGCGGTGGCTACACCTTC
>.|TRBJ1-2|TRBV30
CAWRPRGSDYGYTF
TGTGCCTGGAGGCCGCGGGGCAGTGACTATGGCTACACCTTC
>.|TRBJ2-1|TRBV5-1
CASSWSVGRDYNEQFF
TGCGCCAGCAGTTGGAGTGTTGGCAGGGACTACAATGAGCAGTTCTTC
>.|TRBJ1-1|TRBV10-2
CASTPGSATEAFF
TGCGCCAGCACCCCAGGATCGGCCACTGAAGCTTTCTTT
>.|TRBJ1-1|TRBV5-1
CASSSTVNTEAFF
TGCGCCAGCAGCTCCACAGTGAACACTGAAGCTTTCTTT
>.|TRBJ1-1|TRBV29-1
CSAQNTEAFF
TGCAGCGCCCAGAACACTGAAGCTTTCTTT
>TRBD1|TRBJ1-2|TRBV5-1
CASSLEGTGPESYTF
TGCGCCAGCAGCCTAGAAGGGACAGGGCCGGAGAGCTACACCTTC
>.|TRBJ2-2|TRBV6-1
CASSEGAFGTGELFF
TGTGCCAGCAGTGAGGGGGCCTTTGGCACCGGGGAGCTGTTTTTT
>TRBD1|TRBJ2-2|TRBV30
CAGSLGTANTGELFF
TGTGCCGGGAGCCTAGGGACAGCGAACACCGGGGAGCTGTTTTTT
>.|TRBJ1-5|TRBV30
CAWTESNQPQHF
TGTGCCTGGACGGAGAGCAATCAGCCCCAGCATTTT
>TRBD1|TRBJ2-7|TRBV4-2
CASSPRDRDYEQYF
TGTGCCAGCAGCCCCCGGGACAGGGACTACGAGCAGTACTTC
>TRBD2|TRBJ2-5|TRBV7-9
CASSLGGGGETQYF
TGTGCCAGCAGCTTAGGGGGCGGGGGAGAGACCCAGTACTTC
>TRBD1|TRBJ1-1|TRBV2
CANSQGYPGQGNTEAFF
TGTGCCAACAGTCAGGGTTACCCGGGACAGGGGAACACTGAAGCTTTCTTT